These 32 T cell receptor beta chains were all obtained from the same sample, sequenced in a study of post-analysis software for immune sequencing data. Findings and caveats of the study: Roughly 5 TRBV segments (TRBV5-6, TRBV5-1 and TRBV20-1 among them) occurred more frequently in patients than in controls.

Tagging with unique molecular identifiers was a feature of the TCR beta cDNA libraries. Each CDR3 protein is one row after TCRdb ran MiXCR on the PCR reads. The sample includes hundreds of thousands of distinct CDR3 sequences, roughly 40% of them seen just once. Their target antigens are unknown. The sample was blood. The receptor set was obtained from a girl between 10 and 17 years old with multiple sclerosis.

In its sample, this clonotype was seen a few times. V is TRBV11-3 and J is TRBJ2-5; TRBD1 is a possible D gene (6 bases). CDR3 length equals 13 residues. The V and J ends lost 2 bases and 4 bases respectively, with 8 bases between them. The germline gives CDR1 SGHNT, CDR2 YENEEA. The CDR3 bases are TGTGCCAGCAGCTTAAGCAGGGGAGAGACCCAGTACTTC. This sequence encodes CASSLSRGETQYF.

The sample holds one count of this clonotype. The chain has TRBV7-2 and TRBJ2-1, with D unresolved. The CDR3 contains 11 residues. Germline CDR1 SGHTA, CDR2 FQGNSA. V lost 3 bases and J 10 bases, leaving 7 bases between the germline ends. CDR3 nucleotide sequence: TGTGCCAGCAGCTTCGCTCAGGAGCAGTTCTTC. Translating it yields CASSFAQEQFF.

CDR3: CASSYSSYGQPQHF. CDR3 DNA sequence: TGTGCCAGCAGTTACTCGAGTTATGGTCAGCCCCAGCATTTT. The rearrangement links TRBV6-5 to TRBJ1-5; D not certain. The V and J ends lost 0 bases and 6 bases respectively, with 9 bases between them. Germline CDR1 and CDR2: MNHEY and SVGAGI. This CDR3 is 14 amino acids long.

A few counts support this clonotype. This chain links TRBV29-1 with TRBJ2-5; 7 nucleotides agree with TRBD2. The length of the CDR3 is 14 residues. Germline V gives CDR1 SQVTM, CDR2 ANQGSEA. After removal of 8 bases from V and 1 base from J, the junction contained 10 bases not matched to a gene. The CDR3 loop is CSFTIGGTQETQYF. CDR3 bases: TGCAGCTTCACGATCGGGGGGACCCAAGAGACCCAGTACTTC.

The chain links TRBV25-1 to TRBJ1-5; D possibly corresponds to TRBD1 (6 bases). V lost 6 bases and J lost 0, with 15 bases in between. The CDR3 covers 16 residues. The germline CDR1 and CDR2 sequences are MGHDK and SYGVNS. CDR3 region: CASSPTAGDSNQPQHF. The CDR3 region has the DNA TGTGCCAGCAGCCCTACGGCAGGGGATAGCAATCAGCCCCAGCATTTT.

This chain joins TRBV21-1 and TRBJ1-5; the table names TRBD1, a call not compared with the DNA. TRBV21-1 is flagged as a pseudogene. This CDR3 region has 17 residues. CDR3 coding DNA: TGTGCCAGCAGCAACTTGGGGCAGGGGGAGGGCAATCAGCCCCAGCATTTT. As protein: CASSNLGQGEGNQPQHF.

V and J are TRBV28 and TRBJ1-5; D remains unclear. The CDR3 consists of 15 residues. V was clipped by 2 bases and J by 7 bases, with 15 bases between them. From germline, CDR1 is MDHEN and CDR2 SYDVKM. DNA for the CDR3: TGTGCCAGCAGTTTAATTAGGGCAGTAAAACAGCCCCAGCATTTT. Translated, it gives CASSLIRAVKQPQHF.

CDR3 sequence: CASRRGSQDTQYF. CDR3 nucleotide sequence: TGTGCCAGCAGGAGGGGGTCTCAGGATACGCAGTATTTT. The chain uses TRBV28 and TRBJ2-3, with D perhaps TRBD1 (6 bases). Germline CDR1 reads MDHEN; CDR2 reads SYDVKM. Trimming shortened V by 6 bases and J by 6 bases, and 13 bases separated the two germline ends. CDR3 length: 13 residues.

V is TRBV5-1 and J is TRBJ1-2; 7 bases fit TRBD1. Germline assignment: CDR1 SGHRS and CDR2 YFSETQ. This CDR3 contains 14 residues. After removal of 5 bases from V and 6 bases from J, the junction contained 10 bases not matched to a gene. Here the CDR3 reads CASSQTDRVDGYTF. The CDR3 DNA reads as TGCGCCAGCAGTCAGACCGACAGGGTGGATGGCTACACCTTC.

The gene calls are TRBV14 and TRBJ1-1; the match to TRBD1 covers 7 bases. Germline-derived CDR1 and CDR2 are SGHDN and FVKESK. Trimming removed 4 bases from V and 1 base from J; junction bases left unmatched: 15. This CDR3 is 18 amino acids long. Here the CDR3 reads CASSPWQVRGRGNTEAFF. For the CDR3, the DNA is TGTGCCAGCAGCCCCTGGCAGGTTAGGGGGCGCGGGAACACTGAAGCTTTCTTT.

This clonotype was seen a few times. The gene calls are TRBV4-1 and TRBJ2-3; TRBD2 aligns across 11 bases. CDR1 is MGHRA and CDR2 is YSYEKL in the germline V gene. This CDR3 is built from 19 residues. J gave up 1 base and V 0 bases, and 9 bases lay outside the gene matches. The CDR3 here is CASSQESLAGGWGTDTQYF. The DNA for the CDR3 is TGCGCCAGCAGCCAAGAGAGCCTAGCGGGAGGTTGGGGCACAGATACGCAGTATTTT.

The V gene is TRBV7-9, the J gene TRBJ2-7, with D perhaps matching TRBD1 (5 bases). Trimming cost V 5 bases and J 2 bases, with 10 bases left between them. The CDR3 spans 13 residues. Germline CDR1 and CDR2: SEHNR and FQNEAQ (reference sequence). The CDR3 coding sequence is TGTGCCAGCAGCCCGGACATAGCCTACGAGCAGTACTTC. This sequence encodes CASSPDIAYEQYF.

The gene calls are TRBV20-1 and TRBJ2-3, with TRBD2 matching over 8 bases. V lost 2 bases and J lost 1; bases outside the gene matches: 5. Germline values: CDR1 DFQATT, CDR2 SNEGSKA (reference sequence). The CDR3 has 15 amino acids. This CDR3 reads CSARPSGLRTDTQYF. The CDR3 nucleotides are TGCAGTGCTAGACCTAGCGGGCTACGCACAGATACGCAGTATTTT.

The V and J genes are TRBV27 and TRBJ2-3; D ambiguous. V was clipped by 5 bases and J by 9 bases, with 12 bases between them. This CDR3 spans 12 amino acids. Germline assignment: CDR1 MNHEY and CDR2 SMNVEV (reference sequence). CDR3 sequence reads: CASSPTLPTQYF. The CDR3 DNA follows: TGTGCCAGCAGTCCGACCCTCCCCACGCAGTATTTT.

Only a few counts were recorded for this clonotype. The V call is TRBV20-1, the J call TRBJ2-3; 7 bases fit TRBD2. The germline CDR1 and CDR2 sequences are DFQATT and SNEGSKA (reference sequence). CDR3 length: 11 amino acids. With V trimmed by 7 bases and J by 6 bases, 4 bases remained unmatched. DNA of the CDR3: TGCAGTGTGGGAGGGCCGGATACGCAGTATTTT. Translating it yields CSVGGPDTQYF.

This clonotype was observed a handful of times. V and J are TRBV12-3 or TRBV12-4 and TRBJ2-7; either TRBD1 or TRBD2 may fit D (5 bases each). Trimming removed 5 bases at V and 0 bases at J, with 17 bases between. This CDR3 has 16 amino acids. The CDR3 nucleotides read TGTGCCAGCAGTCCTTACCCGGGACCTAGCTCCTACGAGCAGTACTTC. It specifies CASSPYPGPSSYEQYF.

The chain carries TRBV12-3 or TRBV12-4 and TRBJ1-5; TRBD1 aligns across 11 bases. The CDR3 totals 18 residues. The V and J ends lost 1 base and 0 bases, in that order; junction bases with no gene match: 5. CDR3 region: CASSLGTGGVGSNQPQHF. For the CDR3, the DNA is TGTGCCAGCAGTTTAGGGACAGGGGGCGTCGGTAGCAATCAGCCCCAGCATTTT.

J is TRBJ2-5 and V is TRBV5-1; 9 bases match TRBD2. The trim removed 6 bases at V and 4 bases at J, leaving 7 bases unmatched. Germline loops: CDR1 SGHRS, CDR2 YFSETQ. The CDR3 extends over 14 amino acids. CDR3: CASTSGAPRETQYF. The CDR3 nucleotides are TGCGCCAGCACTAGCGGGGCGCCTCGAGAGACCCAGTACTTC.

The chain uses TRBV13 and TRBJ2-7, with a weak D call TRBD1 (5 bases). The germline V gene has CDR1 PRHDT and CDR2 FYEKMQ (reference sequence). The CDR3 runs to 15 residues. The V and J ends lost 0 bases and 2 bases respectively, with 11 bases between them. The CDR3: CASSLGGLRTYEQYF. The CDR3 DNA is TGTGCCAGCAGCTTAGGGGGGCTGAGAACCTACGAGCAGTACTTC.

This clonotype has only a few counts. The chain has TRBV10-3 and TRBJ2-1; D ambiguous. V lost 0 bases, J lost 3 bases, and 6 bases lay in between. Germline V gene data show CDR1 as ENHRY and CDR2 as SYGVKD. CDR3 length: 14 amino acids. The CDR3 sequence is CAISESILYNEQFF. In DNA form, the CDR3 reads TGTGCCATCAGTGAGTCTATTCTCTACAATGAGCAGTTCTTC.

This clonotype appeared a few times. This chain connects TRBV6-5 to TRBJ1-2, with D unclear. Germline CDR1 and CDR2: MNHEY and SVGAGI. The CDR3 contains 15 residues. V was clipped by 0 bases and J by 0 bases, with 8 bases between them. The CDR3 region is CASSYSGTTNYGYTF. The DNA of the CDR3 is TGTGCCAGCAGTTACTCGGGAACAACTAACTATGGCTACACCTTC.

The chain couples TRBV12-3 or TRBV12-4 to TRBJ2-6; D call uncertain. This CDR3 region has 17 residues. Trimming pared 2 bases from V and 3 bases from J, leaving 14 bases between. As DNA, the CDR3 is TGTGCCAGCAGTTTAACCCTAATGGGCGGTGGGGCCAACGTCCTGACTTTC. This encodes CASSLTLMGGGANVLTF.

This clonotype was counted at least ten times. V gene TRBV12-3 or TRBV12-4 combines with J gene TRBJ1-2; TRBD1 matches 9 bases. The CDR3 consists of 14 residues. V lost 7 bases, J lost 5 bases, and 8 bases stayed unmatched. Here the CDR3 reads CASTLDRGTYGYTF. CDR3 DNA sequence: TGTGCCAGCACCCTGGACAGGGGAACGTATGGCTACACCTTC.

The chain carries TRBV5-1 and TRBJ2-1, with TRBD2 matching over 9 bases. The CDR3 totals 15 residues. The junction had 11 bases not matched to a gene; V was cut back by 5 bases and J by 8 bases. Germline loops: CDR1 SGHRS, CDR2 YFSETQ. CDR3 coding DNA: TGCGCCAGCAGACCCCATAGCGGGAGCGGCGATGAGCAGTTCTTC. Translated: CASRPHSGSGDEQFF.

This chain uses TRBV20-1 with TRBJ2-1, with D possibly matching TRBD2 (5 bases). CDR1 is DFQATT and CDR2 is SNEGSKA in the germline V gene (reference sequence). The CDR3 extends over 14 amino acids. V was cut by 1 base and J by 1 base, with 8 bases left in between. The CDR3 DNA is TGCAGTGCTAGAGGACCGGGGTCCTACAATGAGCAGTTCTTC. Its protein product is CSARGPGSYNEQFF.

Only a few counts were recorded for this clonotype. The V call is TRBV7-2, the J call TRBJ1-2; D possibly corresponds to TRBD1 (6 bases). CDR1 is SGHTA, CDR2 FQGNSA, per germline. Trimming removed 6 bases from V and 7 bases from J, with 15 bases in between. The CDR3 is made up of 13 amino acids. The CDR3 sequence is CASRTIQGAGYTF. The CDR3 coding sequence is TGTGCCAGCAGGACCATACAGGGAGCTGGCTACACCTTC.

The chain recombines TRBV7-2 with TRBJ2-4; unclear D gene. The J call is doubtful: the DNA matches TRBJ2-7 better. Germline CDR1 and CDR2: SGHTA and FQGNSA. The CDR3 runs 12 residues. The CDR3 reads CASSSLVYEQYF. The CDR3 DNA follows: TGTGCCAGCAGCTCGCTAGTCTACGAGCAGTACTTC.

The chain joins TRBV12-3 or TRBV12-4 to TRBJ1-4; 8 bases line up with TRBD1. This CDR3 is 13 amino acids long. Unmatched junction bases numbered 10, after V lost 9 bases and J lost 10 bases. Here the CDR3 DNA reads TGTGCCAGTAGGAACAGGGGGGACGGAAAACTGTTTTTT. It specifies CASRNRGDGKLFF.

The gene calls are TRBV20-1 and TRBJ2-1; 7 nucleotides agree with TRBD2. The CDR3 is 15 amino acids. The J segment lost 4 bases and the V segment lost 3 bases, leaving 9 bases of the junction unmatched. Germline values: CDR1 DFQATT, CDR2 SNEGSKA (reference sequence). CDR3 sequence: CSARARWGGYNEQFF. DNA of the CDR3: TGCAGTGCTAGGGCCCGTTGGGGGGGGTACAATGAGCAGTTCTTC.

V usage is TRBV12-3 or TRBV12-4 and J usage is TRBJ2-1; no firm D call. Trimming shortened V by 0 bases and J by 2 bases, and 8 bases separated the two germline ends. The CDR3 is 15 residues long. As DNA, the CDR3 is TGTGCCAGCAGTTTAGCGCTCAGAGCCTACAATGAGCAGTTCTTC. Translating it yields CASSLALRAYNEQFF.

The rearrangement joins TRBV12-3 or TRBV12-4 to TRBJ2-7; D tentatively reads TRBD1 or TRBD2 (6 bases each). Between the trimmed V and J ends, which lost 6 bases and 3 bases, there was a span of 15 bases. This CDR3 contains 14 residues. The CDR3 DNA follows: TGTGCCAGCAGCCGAGGAGGGGGTAGCTACGAGCAGTACTTC. It yields the protein CASSRGGGSYEQYF.

This clonotype appeared once. A single base separates this from a much larger clone, so it may be a read error. The rearrangement links TRBV29-1 to TRBJ2-7, with 10 positions matching TRBD1. The CDR3 contains 12 residues. Germline CDR1 reads SQVTM; CDR2 reads ANQGSEA. The junction had 3 bases not matched to a gene; V was cut back by 4 bases and J by 6 bases. In nucleotides, the CDR3 is TGCAGCGTTGGACAGGGGGCGACCGAGCAGTACTTC. It is translated as CSVGQGATEQYF.